The 25 T cell receptor beta chains in this list originate from one sample, sequenced in a study of metastatic and nonmetastatic thyroid tumors. TCRdb re-analyzed the PCR reads through MiXCR. Of under 20,000 clones listed, about 19% are singletons. No patient received treatment before thyroid surgery. Sequencing was done on a sample of tumor tissue. These receptors originate from a female donor with papillary thyroid cancer or a benign thyroid nodule (not recorded which). Some clones in this sample may be carry-over from other donors' samples.

For this clone: At one of its ends the junction is not consistent with the germline gene, which may arise from a read error. The J gene is TRBJ2-2, the V gene TRBV7-8; 9 nucleotides line up with TRBD1. Germline CDR1 is SGHVS and CDR2 is FQNEAQ. The CDR3 extends over 15 amino acids. The CDR3 loop reads CAGSLGTGYSGELFF. As DNA, the CDR3 is TGTGCCGGCAGCTTGGGGACAGGGTATTCCGGGGAGCTGTTTTTT.

As for this clone: The conserved final phenylalanine or tryptophan is absent from the CDR3, which likely points to a read error. The chain links TRBV7-6 to TRBJ1-5, with D possibly TRBD1 on 6 matching bases. The germline gives CDR1 SGHVS, CDR2 FNYEAQ. There are 13 residues in the CDR3. In nucleotides, the CDR3 is TGTGTCAGCAGCGCGGGGGCGGGTCAGCCCCAGCATTCT. Its translation is CVSSAGAGQPQHS.

This clone was seen many times. V gene TRBV5-6 combines with J gene TRBJ1-1; D is uncertain. The V gene's germline CDR1 is SGHDT and CDR2 YYEEEE. V was pared by 4 bases and J by 4 bases, with 11 bases between. CDR3 length: 13 residues. The CDR3 here is CASSRVRATEAFF. The DNA of the CDR3 is TGTGCCAGCAGCCGGGTAAGGGCCACTGAAGCTTTCTTT.

This clone came up many times. The chain employs TRBV7-2 and TRBJ2-5, with a tentative D call TRBD2 (6 bases). V was shortened by 3 bases and J by 5 bases, with 16 bases between the two germline ends. The length of the CDR3 is 15 residues. CDR1 is SGHTA and CDR2 is FQGNSA in the germline V gene. The CDR3 DNA sequence: TGTGCCAGCAGCTTCCTCTCACTAGCAAGGGAGACCCAGTACTTC. It translates to CASSFLSLARETQYF.

This clone is hyperexpanded within its sample. J is TRBJ1-1 and V is TRBV6-2 or TRBV6-3; D is ambiguous. V was clipped by 2 bases and J by 6 bases, with 10 bases between them. Per germline, CDR1 MNHEY and CDR2 SVGEGT. The CDR3 runs to 13 residues. The CDR3 here is CASSYRGFSEAFF. The DNA of the CDR3 is TGTGCCAGCAGTTACCGAGGGTTTTCTGAAGCTTTCTTT.

This clone was picked up a small number of times. This rearrangement joins TRBV6-2 or TRBV6-3 to TRBJ1-6, with a tentative D call TRBD1 (5 bases). This CDR3 spans 16 amino acids. The germline V gene has CDR1 MNHEY and CDR2 SVGEGT. The V and J ends lost 2 bases and 9 bases respectively, with 17 bases between them. The CDR3: CASSYLDPRQSSPLHF. CDR3 sequence (DNA): TGTGCCAGCAGTTACCTCGACCCCCGACAGAGTTCACCCCTCCACTTT.

This rearrangement joins TRBV28 to TRBJ1-2; 7 nucleotides agree with TRBD1. Unmatched junction bases numbered 6, after V lost 2 bases and J lost 0 bases. Germline V gene sequence: CDR1 MDHEN, CDR2 SYDVKM. This CDR3 is built from 16 residues. Here the CDR3 DNA reads TGTGCCAGCAGTTTACGACACAGGGGCTCTAACTATGGCTACACCTTC. This gives the protein CASSLRHRGSNYGYTF.

Of note for this clone: A junction end diverges from the germline sequence, so it may reflect a read error. The chain uses TRBV7-6 and TRBJ2-1, with 10 bases identical to TRBD2. The CDR3 is made up of 19 amino acids. Germline assignment: CDR1 SGHVS and CDR2 FNYEAQ. As DNA, the CDR3 is TGTGCCAGCAGCCCACTAGGGGGGACTAGCGTGTTAACCTACGATGAGCAGTTCTTC. This codes for CASSPLGGTSVLTYDEQFF. Looking up the rest from reference TRBV7-6 and TRBJ2-1 gives the full variable domain: GAGVSQSPRYKVTKRGQDVALRCDPISGHVSLYWYRQALGQGPEFLTYFNYEAQQDKSGLPNDRFSAERPEGSISTLTIQRTEQRDSAMYRCASSPLGGTSVLTYDEQFFGPGTRLTVL.

This clone was seen many times. The rearrangement uses TRBV20-1 and TRBJ1-5; D is possibly TRBD1 (5 bases). V was pared by 5 bases and J by 0 bases, with 8 bases between. This CDR3 contains 13 residues. Germline CDR1 is DFQATT and CDR2 is SNEGSKA (reference sequence). The CDR3 sequence: CSAWDLSNQPQHF. The CDR3 DNA reads TGCAGTGCTTGGGACCTTAGCAATCAGCCCCAGCATTTT.

This clone is a singleton in its sample. The rearrangement uses TRBV9 and TRBJ2-1, with D maybe TRBD1 (6 bases). CDR3 length equals 12 residues. CDR1 and CDR2 from the germline V gene are SGDLS and YYNGEE. Trimming took off 3 bases at V and 10 bases at J, with 11 bases between the two ends. The CDR3 spells CASSAEGVEQFF. The CDR3 nucleotides are TGTGCCAGCAGCGCCGAGGGGGTGGAGCAGTTCTTC.

This clone has at least ten counts. The V call is TRBV15, the J call TRBJ1-2; D is uncertain. CDR1 is LNHNV and CDR2 is YYDKDF in the germline V gene (reference sequence). The CDR3 is 13 residues long. The ends were cut back, 0 bases at V and 7 bases at J, with 9 bases in the middle. CDR3 bases: TGTGCCACCAGCAGAGACCCTGCGACTGGCTACACCTTC. This encodes CATSRDPATGYTF.

The chain recombines TRBV7-8 with TRBJ2-7; TRBD1 matches 8 bases. J gave up 2 bases and V 5 bases, and 5 bases lay outside the gene matches. The germline CDR1 and CDR2 sequences are SGHVS and FQNEAQ. The CDR3 is 14 residues long. CDR3 residues: CASSPGGSPYEQYF. The CDR3 DNA sequence: TGTGCCAGCAGCCCAGGGGGCAGTCCCTACGAGCAGTACTTC. The entire variable domain, with the rest obtained from reference TRBV7-8 and TRBJ2-7, is as follows: GAGVSQSPRYKVAKRGQDVALRCDPISGHVSLFWYQQALGQGPEFLTYFQNEAQLDKSGLPSDRFFAERPEGSVSTLKIQRTQQEDSAVYLCASSPGGSPYEQYFGPGTRLTVT.

This chain connects TRBV6-6 to TRBJ2-3, with 8 bases fitting TRBD2. CDR1 is MNHNY and CDR2 is SVGAGI in the germline V gene (reference sequence). With 2 bases clipped from V and 3 bases from J, the junction kept 4 bases outside the gene matches. This CDR3 comprises 15 residues. CDR3 bases: TGTGCCAGCAGTTACCCGACTAGCGCAACAGATACGCAGTATTTT. Its protein product is CASSYPTSATDTQYF.

This clone is judged medium-sized. V and J are TRBV3-1 and TRBJ2-5, with D possibly TRBD1 on 5 matching bases. V lost 1 base, J lost 3 bases, and 9 bases lay in between. Germline loops: CDR1 LGHDT, CDR2 YNNKEL (reference sequence). The CDR3 extends over 14 amino acids. CDR3 nucleotide sequence: TGTGCCAGCAGCCAAGCCGGCAGGGAAGAGACCCAGTACTTC. This gives the protein CASSQAGREETQYF.

This clone was observed at least ten times. The V gene is TRBV6-1, the J gene TRBJ2-7, with TRBD1 identical over 7 bases. This CDR3 spans 13 amino acids. Germline V gene lookup returns CDR1 MNHNS and CDR2 SASEGT. Trimming cost V 8 bases and J 1 base; bases outside gene matches: 5. Written as DNA, the CDR3 is TGTGCCAGCTCTCTGACAGGGTCCTACGAGCAGTACTTC. As protein: CASSLTGSYEQYF.

V usage is TRBV7-9 and J usage is TRBJ1-2; possible D gene TRBD1, 6 bases. V lost 7 bases to trimming and J lost 5 bases, with 14 bases between them. Germline CDR1 reads SEHNR; CDR2 reads FQNEAQ (reference sequence). The CDR3 is 13 amino acids. DNA for the CDR3: TGTGCCAGCATCCTGACAGGTGCTTATGGCTACACCTTC. It yields the protein CASILTGAYGYTF. The entire variable domain, with the rest obtained from reference TRBV7-9 and TRBJ1-2, is as follows: DTGVSQNPRHKITKRGQNVTFRCDPISEHNRLYWYRQTLGQGPEFLTYFQNEAQLEKSRLLSDRFSAERPKGSFSTLEIQRTEQGDSAMYLCASILTGAYGYTFGSGTRLTVV.

This clone was counted at least ten times. The chain combines TRBV15 with TRBJ1-2, with D unresolved. Germline V gives CDR1 LNHNV, CDR2 YYDKDF (reference sequence). The V and J ends lost 0 bases and 7 bases respectively, with 9 bases between them. The CDR3 sequence is 13 residues long. The DNA of the CDR3 is TGTGCCACCAGCAGAGATCTGTTAGGTGGCTACACCTTC. This sequence encodes CATSRDLLGGYTF.

This clone was counted ten times or more. DNA of the CDR3: TGTGCCAGCAGTTTAGCCCCAGGGGTATCACCCCTCCACTTT. Its protein product is CASSLAPGVSPLHF. The chain carries TRBV12-3 or TRBV12-4 and TRBJ1-6; tentative D call: TRBD1 (6 bases). This CDR3 is built from 14 residues. V was trimmed by 0 bases and J by 10 bases, leaving 10 bases between them.

The chain is built from TRBV12-3 or TRBV12-4 and TRBJ1-5; D is unresolved. The CDR3 is 12 residues long. With 7 bases removed from V and 5 bases from J, the gap between germline ends came to 9 bases. CDR3 nucleotides: TGTGCCAGCACCGCAGGATATCAGCCCCAGCATTTT. Amino acid sequence: CASTAGYQPQHF.

The CDR3 coding sequence is TGTGCCAGCAGCTTACGGCAGGGGGTTTACGATGAGCAGTTCTTC. This codes for CASSLRQGVYDEQFF. This sequence joins TRBV7-3 and TRBJ2-1, with 7 bases that match TRBD1. The CDR3 is 15 amino acids. Germline trimming cut 2 bases from V and 8 bases from J; bases unmatched to any gene: 9. Germline-derived CDR1 and CDR2 are SGHTA and FQGTGA. The full variable domain, its missing parts supplied by reference TRBV7-3 and TRBJ2-1, is GAGVSQTPSNKVTEKGKYVELRCDPISGHTALYWYRQSLGQGPEFLIYFQGTGAADDSGLPNDRFFAVRPEGSVSTLKIQRTERGDSAVYLCASSLRQGVYDEQFFGPGTRLTVL.

As concerns this clone: One base away lies a much larger clone, so this may be a sequencing read error. The sample has other DNA sequences that encode this CDR3 too. The CDR3 sequence is CASSLFGDTQYF. CDR3 nucleotides: TGTGCCAGCAGTTTATTCGGTGATACGCAGTATTTT. The chain employs TRBV28 and TRBJ2-3; D gene uncertain. The CDR3 is 12 residues long. Germline CDR1 reads MDHEN; CDR2 reads SYDVKM. V was cut by 1 base and J by 6 bases, with 5 bases left in between.

This clone showed up many times. The CDR3 DNA reads TGTGCCTGGACACAACCGGGGGTAGGGGGCTGGAATGAGCAGTTCTTC. It yields the protein CAWTQPGVGGWNEQFF. This rearrangement joins TRBV30 to TRBJ2-1; TRBD1 is a possible D gene (7 bases). This CDR3 region has 16 residues. V shed 4 bases and J shed 7 bases, with 23 bases lying between them. Germline V gene lookup returns CDR1 GTSNPN and CDR2 SVGIG (reference sequence).

This clone came up many times. A much larger clone lies one base from this, so it may be a read error. The identical CDR3 is also encoded by other nucleotide sequences in the sample. The chain has TRBV6-5 and TRBJ2-1; TRBD2 matches at 10 bases. This CDR3 is 15 amino acids long. Per the germline V gene, CDR1 is MNHEY and CDR2 is SVGAGI. CDR3 nucleotides: TGTGCCAGCAGCTACTCGAGCGGGAGGGCGAATGAGCAGTTCTTC. Protein product: CASSYSSGRANEQFF.

The table lists this clone with many counts. The V and J genes are TRBV20-1 and TRBJ2-3, with TRBD1 matching over 8 bases. Germline V lookup: CDR1 DFQATT, CDR2 SNEGSKA (reference sequence). This CDR3 region has 14 residues. The V segment lost 0 bases and the J segment 3 bases; nucleotides outside the gene matches: 2. The CDR3 reads CSARDRQGTDTQYF. The CDR3 bases are TGCAGTGCTAGAGACCGACAGGGGACAGATACGCAGTATTTT.

In this sample, this clone turned up many times. The CDR3 sequence: CASSYRVALGTGELFF. As DNA, the CDR3 is TGTGCCAGCAGTTACAGGGTGGCCCTCGGTACCGGGGAGCTGTTTTTT. V usage is TRBV6-5 and J usage is TRBJ2-2; the D is unclear. Per the germline V gene, CDR1 is MNHEY and CDR2 is SVGAGI. The CDR3 contains 16 residues. With 2 bases removed from V and 5 bases from J, the gap between germline ends came to 15 bases.